The 10 T cell receptor beta chains reported below all come from one sample, sequenced in a study of CD8 T cells in ankylosing spondylitis. Findings and caveats of the study: Characteristic, it appeared, of ankylosing spondylitis blood was a TCR beta motif of several highly homologous variants.

MiXCR, run by TCRdb on the 5' RACE reads, gives a single entry per CDR3 protein. The sample includes around 220,000 distinct CDR3 sequences, about a sixth of them seen just once. The antigens for these receptors are not known. The sequenced material came from blood, either unsorted or a sorted T cell fraction (not recorded which). The source is a male donor with ankylosing spondylitis.

This clonotype was counted a few times. The V call is TRBV12-3 or TRBV12-4, the J call TRBJ1-1; 7 bases line up with TRBD1. V shed 5 bases, J shed 0 bases, and the junction held 6 bases outside the gene matches. CDR3 length: 15 residues. The CDR3 loop reads CASSPWDSMNTEAFF. DNA for the CDR3: TGTGCCAGCAGTCCCTGGGACAGTATGAACACTGAAGCTTTCTTT.

This sequence joins TRBV28 and TRBJ2-7; tentatively, D is TRBD1 (5 bases). V shed 7 bases and J shed 3 bases, with 13 bases lying between them. This CDR3 contains 13 residues. Germline-derived CDR1 and CDR2 are MDHEN and SYDVKM. CDR3 loop: CASTHIDSYEQYF. CDR3 DNA: TGTGCCAGCACCCATATCGACAGCTACGAGCAGTACTTC.

V is TRBV3-1 and J is TRBJ2-5; no clear D gene. This CDR3 region has 14 residues. Trimming removed 1 base from V and 5 bases from J, with 11 bases in between. Germline loops: CDR1 LGHDT, CDR2 YNNKEL (reference sequence). CDR3 sequence (DNA): TGTGCCAGCAGCCAAGGGTTGCACGAGGAGACCCAGTACTTC. Amino acids: CASSQGLHEETQYF.

The chain carries TRBV25-1 and TRBJ2-7; D remains unclear. Trimming removed 7 bases at V and 4 bases at J, with 8 bases between. CDR1 is MGHDK and CDR2 is SYGVNS in the germline V gene. The length of the CDR3 is 11 residues. Written as DNA, the CDR3 is TGTGCCAGCATCTTCGGGTACGAGCAGTACTTC. It yields the protein CASIFGYEQYF.

V usage is TRBV27 and J usage is TRBJ1-1; possible D gene TRBD1, 6 bases. The CDR3 consists of 12 residues. V lost 8 bases, J lost 5 bases, and 12 bases lay in between. Germline CDR1 reads MNHEY; CDR2 reads SMNVEV (reference sequence). CDR3: CASRYRDTEAFF. The DNA of the CDR3 is TGTGCCAGCCGATACAGGGATACTGAAGCTTTCTTT.

The chain combines TRBV7-9 with TRBJ2-1; the match to TRBD2 covers 7 bases. CDR1 and CDR2 from the germline V gene are SEHNR and FQNEAQ (reference sequence). The CDR3 is 15 residues long. With 5 bases clipped from V and 6 bases from J, the junction kept 10 bases outside the gene matches. DNA of the CDR3: TGTGCCAGCAGCAGCCGACTAGCTCCACTCAATGAGCAGTTCTTC. This encodes CASSSRLAPLNEQFF.

This clonotype was seen a few times. The genes are TRBV4-1 and TRBJ2-3; D may be TRBD1 (6 bases). The ends were cut back, 1 base at V and 2 bases at J, with 13 bases in the middle. Per germline, CDR1 MGHRA and CDR2 YSYEKL. CDR3 length equals 16 residues. The CDR3 DNA reads as TGCGCCAGCAGCCAAGCGGGTCAGGGGATCACAGATACGCAGTATTTT. It translates to CASSQAGQGITDTQYF.

This CDR3 reads CASSYETSAPGELFF. The DNA for the CDR3 is TGTGCCAGCAGTTACGAGACTAGCGCGCCCGGGGAGCTGTTTTTT. The chain recombines TRBV27 with TRBJ2-2; 8 bases align to TRBD2. Germline CDR1 and CDR2: MNHEY and SMNVEV (reference sequence). CDR3 length: 15 amino acids. With 4 bases clipped from V and 6 bases from J, the junction kept 7 bases outside the gene matches.

This clonotype has a handful of counts. The rearrangement joins TRBV20-1 to TRBJ2-3; 7 bases line up with TRBD2. The germline CDR1 and CDR2 sequences are DFQATT and SNEGSKA (reference sequence). Trimming cost V 2 bases and J 1 base; bases outside gene matches: 6. The CDR3 length is 15 residues. CDR3 bases: TGCAGTGCTAGAATGGGGACTACCCGCACAGATACGCAGTATTTT. Amino acid sequence: CSARMGTTRTDTQYF.

The CDR3 loop is CSVRQMNTGELFF. The CDR3 nucleotides are TGCAGCGTCCGACAGATGAACACCGGGGAGCTGTTTTTT. The chain couples TRBV29-1 to TRBJ2-2; a weak D match, TRBD1 (5 bases). Trimming took off 6 bases at V and 1 base at J, with 9 bases between the two ends. The germline CDR1 and CDR2 sequences are SQVTM and ANQGSEA. The CDR3 loop spans 13 amino acids.